This T cell receptor beta chain was identified during a study of blood T cell repertoires in COVID-19. The repertoire was sequenced with immunoSEQ multiplex PCR; TCRdb's copy has only in-frame clones and lacks some. The table shows about 100,000 clones, with approximately 88% occurring only once. Trimming removed 5 bases at V and 5 bases at J, with 10 bases between. The CDR3 runs to 13 residues. The clonotype was recovered from a woman aged 55-75 years with acute or convalescent COVID-19. This sequence joins TRBV12-3 or TRBV12-4 and TRBJ2-1, with D uncertain. The source material was peripheral blood. The CDR3 DNA sequence: TGTGCCAGCAGTACCGGGTTTGACAATGAGCAGTTCTTC. It codes for CASSTGFDNEQFF.